The TCR beta chain described here comes from a study of T cells in Graves' hyperthyroidism and ophthalmopathy. This clonotype was recorded at least ten times. Its antigen remains unknown. This CDR3 contains 18 residues. With 2 bases clipped from V and 0 bases from J, the junction kept 11 bases outside the gene matches. The germline CDR1 and CDR2 sequences are SGDLS and YYNGEE. Researchers amplified the TCR beta CDR3 regions from RNA transcripts. HTBI primers drove first-round RT-PCR of the TCR CDR3. TCRdb itself ran the multiplex PCR reads through MiXCR, one entry per CDR3 protein. The sample lists fewer than 500,000 distinct CDR3 sequences, approximately 15% occurring once. Extraction of PBMCs used under 13 ml of fresh peripheral blood. Study-level findings and limits: Peripheral blood also featured most of the thyroid clonotypes expanded above 0.001.

This rearrangement joins TRBV9 to TRBJ1-5, with 7 bases matching TRBD1. Sample: blood. The source of this sequence is a woman in her 30s with Graves' ophthalmopathy. The CDR3, as DNA: TGTGCCAGCAGCGTCTTCCAGAAATCAGGGGGTAGCAATCAGCCCCAGCATTTT. This sequence encodes CASSVFQKSGGSNQPQHF.